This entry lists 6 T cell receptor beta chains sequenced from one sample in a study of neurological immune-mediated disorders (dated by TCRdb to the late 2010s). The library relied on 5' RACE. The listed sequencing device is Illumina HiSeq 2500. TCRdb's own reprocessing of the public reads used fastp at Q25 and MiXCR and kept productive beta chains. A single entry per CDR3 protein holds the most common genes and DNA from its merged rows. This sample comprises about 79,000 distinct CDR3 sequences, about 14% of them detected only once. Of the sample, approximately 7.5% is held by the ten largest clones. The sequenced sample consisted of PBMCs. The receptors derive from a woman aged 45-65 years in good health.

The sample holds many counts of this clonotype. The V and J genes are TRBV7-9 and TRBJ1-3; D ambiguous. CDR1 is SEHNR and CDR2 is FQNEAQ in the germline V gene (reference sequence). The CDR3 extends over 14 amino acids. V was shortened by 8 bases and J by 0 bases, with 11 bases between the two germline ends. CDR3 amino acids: CASSGRGSGNTIYF. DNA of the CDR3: TGTGCCAGCTCGGGCCGGGGCTCTGGAAACACCATATATTTT.

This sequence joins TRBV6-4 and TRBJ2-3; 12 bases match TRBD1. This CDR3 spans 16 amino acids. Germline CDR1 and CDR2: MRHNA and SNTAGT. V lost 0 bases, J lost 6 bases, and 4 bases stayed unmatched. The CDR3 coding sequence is TGTGCCAGCAGTGACTCGGGACAGGGGGCAATGGATACGCAGTATTTT. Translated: CASSDSGQGAMDTQYF.

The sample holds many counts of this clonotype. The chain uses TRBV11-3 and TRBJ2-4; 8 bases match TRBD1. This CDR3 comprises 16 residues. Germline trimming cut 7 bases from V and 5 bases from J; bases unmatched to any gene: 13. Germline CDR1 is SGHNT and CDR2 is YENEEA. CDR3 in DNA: TGTGCCAGCACCGAGACAGGGGTGGGGCGGGAAAACATTCAGTACTTC. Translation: CASTETGVGRENIQYF.

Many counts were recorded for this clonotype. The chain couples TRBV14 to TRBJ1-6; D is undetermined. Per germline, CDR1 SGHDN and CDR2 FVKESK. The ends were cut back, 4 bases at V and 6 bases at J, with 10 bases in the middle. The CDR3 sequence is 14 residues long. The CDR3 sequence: CASSPSVSNSPLHF. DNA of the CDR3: TGTGCCAGCAGCCCCTCCGTGTCTAATTCACCCCTCCACTTT.

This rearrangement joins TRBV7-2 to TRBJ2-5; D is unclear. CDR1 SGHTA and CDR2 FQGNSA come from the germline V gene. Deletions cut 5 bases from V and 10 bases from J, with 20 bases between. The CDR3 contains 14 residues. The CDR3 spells CASSRNLGTQGQYF. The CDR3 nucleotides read TGTGCCAGCAGCCGAAACCTGGGAACCCAAGGCCAGTACTTC.

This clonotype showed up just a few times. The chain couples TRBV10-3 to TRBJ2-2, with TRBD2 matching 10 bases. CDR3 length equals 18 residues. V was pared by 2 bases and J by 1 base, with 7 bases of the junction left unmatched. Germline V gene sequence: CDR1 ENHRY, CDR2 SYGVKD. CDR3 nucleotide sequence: TGTGCCATCAGTGAGCCGGGTTGGACTAGCGGGAACACCGGGGAGCTGTTTTTT. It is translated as CAISEPGWTSGNTGELFF.